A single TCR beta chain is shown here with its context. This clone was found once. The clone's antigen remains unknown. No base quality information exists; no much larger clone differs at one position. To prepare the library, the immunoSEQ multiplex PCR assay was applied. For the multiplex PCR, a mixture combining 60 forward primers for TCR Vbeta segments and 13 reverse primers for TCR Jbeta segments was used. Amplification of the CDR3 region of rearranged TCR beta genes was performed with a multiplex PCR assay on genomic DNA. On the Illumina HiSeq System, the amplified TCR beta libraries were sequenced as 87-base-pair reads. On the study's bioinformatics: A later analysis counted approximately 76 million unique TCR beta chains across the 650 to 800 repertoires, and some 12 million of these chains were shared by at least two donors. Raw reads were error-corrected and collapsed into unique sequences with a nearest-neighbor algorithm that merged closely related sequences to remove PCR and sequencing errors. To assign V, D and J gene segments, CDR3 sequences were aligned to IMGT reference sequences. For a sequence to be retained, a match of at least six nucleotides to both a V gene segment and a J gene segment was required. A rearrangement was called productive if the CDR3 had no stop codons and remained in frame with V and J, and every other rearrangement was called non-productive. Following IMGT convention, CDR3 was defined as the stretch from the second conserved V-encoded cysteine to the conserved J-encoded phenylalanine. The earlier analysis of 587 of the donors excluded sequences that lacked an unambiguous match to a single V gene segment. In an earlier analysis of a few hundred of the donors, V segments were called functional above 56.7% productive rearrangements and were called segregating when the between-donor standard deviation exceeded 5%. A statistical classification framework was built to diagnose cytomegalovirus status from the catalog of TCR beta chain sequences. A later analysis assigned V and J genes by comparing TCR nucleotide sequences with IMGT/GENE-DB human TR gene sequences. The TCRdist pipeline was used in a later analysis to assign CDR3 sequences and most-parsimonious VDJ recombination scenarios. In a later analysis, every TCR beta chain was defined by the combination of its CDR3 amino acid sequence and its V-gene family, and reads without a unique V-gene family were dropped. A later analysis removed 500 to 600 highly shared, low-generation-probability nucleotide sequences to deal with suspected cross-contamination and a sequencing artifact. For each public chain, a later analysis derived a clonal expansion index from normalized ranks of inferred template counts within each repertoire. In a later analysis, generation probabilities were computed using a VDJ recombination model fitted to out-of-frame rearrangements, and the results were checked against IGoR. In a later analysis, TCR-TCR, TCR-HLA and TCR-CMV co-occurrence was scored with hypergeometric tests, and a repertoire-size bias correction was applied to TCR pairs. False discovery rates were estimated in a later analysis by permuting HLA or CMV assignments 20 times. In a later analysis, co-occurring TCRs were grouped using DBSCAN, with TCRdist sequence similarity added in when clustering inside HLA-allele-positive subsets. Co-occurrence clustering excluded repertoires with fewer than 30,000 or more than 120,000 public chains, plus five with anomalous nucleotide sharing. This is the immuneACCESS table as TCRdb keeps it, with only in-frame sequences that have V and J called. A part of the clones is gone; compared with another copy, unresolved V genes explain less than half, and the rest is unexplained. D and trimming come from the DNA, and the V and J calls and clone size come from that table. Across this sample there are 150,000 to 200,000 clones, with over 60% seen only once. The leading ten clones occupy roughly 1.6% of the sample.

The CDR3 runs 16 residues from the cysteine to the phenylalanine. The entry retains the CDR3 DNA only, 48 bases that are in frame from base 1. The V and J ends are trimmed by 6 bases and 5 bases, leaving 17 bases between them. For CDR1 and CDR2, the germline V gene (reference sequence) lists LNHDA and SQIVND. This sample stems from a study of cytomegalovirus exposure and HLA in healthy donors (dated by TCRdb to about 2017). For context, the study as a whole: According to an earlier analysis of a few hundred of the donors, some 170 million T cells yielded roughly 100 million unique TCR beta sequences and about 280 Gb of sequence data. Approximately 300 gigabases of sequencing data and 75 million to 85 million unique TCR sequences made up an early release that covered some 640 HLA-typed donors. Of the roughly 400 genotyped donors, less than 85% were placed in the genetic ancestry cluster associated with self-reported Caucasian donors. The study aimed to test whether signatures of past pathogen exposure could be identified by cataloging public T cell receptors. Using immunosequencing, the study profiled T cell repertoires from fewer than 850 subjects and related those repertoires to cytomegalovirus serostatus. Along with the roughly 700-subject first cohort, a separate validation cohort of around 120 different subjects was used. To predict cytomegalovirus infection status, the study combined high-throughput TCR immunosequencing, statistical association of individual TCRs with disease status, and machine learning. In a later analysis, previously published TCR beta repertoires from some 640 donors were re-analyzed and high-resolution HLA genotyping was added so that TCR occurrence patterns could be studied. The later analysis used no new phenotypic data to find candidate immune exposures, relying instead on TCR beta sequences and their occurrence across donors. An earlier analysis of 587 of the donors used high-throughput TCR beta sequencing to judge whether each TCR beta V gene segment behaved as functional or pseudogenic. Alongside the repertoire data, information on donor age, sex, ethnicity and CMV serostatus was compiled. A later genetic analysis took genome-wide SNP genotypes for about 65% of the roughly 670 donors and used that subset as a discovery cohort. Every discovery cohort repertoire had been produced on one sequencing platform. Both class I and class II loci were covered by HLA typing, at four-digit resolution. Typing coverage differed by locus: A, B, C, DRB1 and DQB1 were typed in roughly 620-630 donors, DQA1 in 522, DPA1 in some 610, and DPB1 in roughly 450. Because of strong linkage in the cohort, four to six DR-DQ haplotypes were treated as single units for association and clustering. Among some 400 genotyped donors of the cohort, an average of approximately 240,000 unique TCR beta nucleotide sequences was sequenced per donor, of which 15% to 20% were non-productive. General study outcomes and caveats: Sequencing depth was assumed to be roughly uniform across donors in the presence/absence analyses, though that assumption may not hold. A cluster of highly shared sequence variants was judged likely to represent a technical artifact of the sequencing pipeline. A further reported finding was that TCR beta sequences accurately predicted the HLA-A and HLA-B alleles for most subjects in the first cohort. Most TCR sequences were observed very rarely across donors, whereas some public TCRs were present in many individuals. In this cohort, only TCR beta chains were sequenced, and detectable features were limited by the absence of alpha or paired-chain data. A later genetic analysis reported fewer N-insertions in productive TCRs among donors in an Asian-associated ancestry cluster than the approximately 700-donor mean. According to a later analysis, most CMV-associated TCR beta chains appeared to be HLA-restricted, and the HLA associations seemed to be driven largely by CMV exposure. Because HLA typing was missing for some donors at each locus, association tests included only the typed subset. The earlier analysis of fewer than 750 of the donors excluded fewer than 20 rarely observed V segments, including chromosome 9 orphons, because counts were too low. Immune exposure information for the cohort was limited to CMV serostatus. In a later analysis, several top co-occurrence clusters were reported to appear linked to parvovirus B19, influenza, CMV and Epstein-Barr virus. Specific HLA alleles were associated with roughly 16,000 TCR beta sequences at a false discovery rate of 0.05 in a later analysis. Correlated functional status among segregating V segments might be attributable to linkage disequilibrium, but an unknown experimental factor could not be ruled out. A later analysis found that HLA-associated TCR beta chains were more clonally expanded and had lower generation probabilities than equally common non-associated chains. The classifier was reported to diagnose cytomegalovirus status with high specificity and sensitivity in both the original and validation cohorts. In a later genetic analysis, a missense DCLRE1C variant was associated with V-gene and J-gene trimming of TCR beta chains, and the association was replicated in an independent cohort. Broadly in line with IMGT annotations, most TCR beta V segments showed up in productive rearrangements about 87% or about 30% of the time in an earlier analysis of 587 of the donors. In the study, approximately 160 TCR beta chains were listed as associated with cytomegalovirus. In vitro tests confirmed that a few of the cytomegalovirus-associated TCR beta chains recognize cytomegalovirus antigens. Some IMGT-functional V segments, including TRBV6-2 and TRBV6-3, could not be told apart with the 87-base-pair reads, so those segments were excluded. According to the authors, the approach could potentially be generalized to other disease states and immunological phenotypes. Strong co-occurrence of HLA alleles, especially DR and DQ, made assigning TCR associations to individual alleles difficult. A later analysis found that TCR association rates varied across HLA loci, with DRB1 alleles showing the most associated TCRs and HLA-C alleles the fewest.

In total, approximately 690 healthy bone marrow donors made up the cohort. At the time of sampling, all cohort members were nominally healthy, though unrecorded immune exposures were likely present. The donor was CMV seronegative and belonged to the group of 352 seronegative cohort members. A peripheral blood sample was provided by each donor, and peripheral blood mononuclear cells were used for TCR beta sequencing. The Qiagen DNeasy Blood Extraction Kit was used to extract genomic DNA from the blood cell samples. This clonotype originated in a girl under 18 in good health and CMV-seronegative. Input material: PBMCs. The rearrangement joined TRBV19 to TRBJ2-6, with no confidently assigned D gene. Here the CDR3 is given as CASSEYLVLWANVLTF. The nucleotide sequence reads TGTGCCAGTAGCGAGTACCTGGTCCTCTGGGCCAACGTCCTGACTTTC. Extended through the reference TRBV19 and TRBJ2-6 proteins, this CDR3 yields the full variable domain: DGGITQSPKYLFRKEGQNVTLSCEQNLNHDAMYWYRQDPGQGLRLIYYSQIVNDFQKGDIAEGYSVSREKKESFPLTVTSAQKNPTAFYLCASSEYLVLWANVLTFGAGSRLTVL.